What follows are 25 T cell receptor beta chains derived from one specimen sequenced in a study of CD8+ T cells in alopecia areata. It was cDNA, reverse transcribed from extracted RNA, that served as the sequencing template. The assay was immunoSEQ multiplex PCR, and TCRdb's table has in-frame clones only and misses some. In the table there are about 190,000 clones, around 50% of which are singletons. The sequences come from CD4+ T cells sorted from blood, collected at week 0. The receptors come from a human donor with alopecia areata.

In the case of this clone: Other nucleotide sequences in the sample specify the same CDR3. CDR3: CSVDDRNYGYTF. CDR3 DNA: TGCAGCGTCGATGACAGAAACTATGGCTACACCTTC. The chain uses TRBV29-1 and TRBJ1-2, with TRBD1 as a possible D gene (5 bases). The CDR3 covers 12 residues. Trimming pared 6 bases from V and 2 bases from J, leaving 10 bases between. Germline lookup yields CDR1 SQVTM and CDR2 ANQGSEA. The complete variable domain, with remaining parts taken from reference TRBV29-1 and TRBJ1-2, reads SAVISQKPSRDICQRGTSLTIQCQVDSQVTMMFWYRQQPGQSLTLIATANQGSEATYESGFVIDKFPISRPNLTFSTLTVSNMSPEDSSIYLCSVDDRNYGYTFGSGTRLTVV.

A remark on this clone: Other DNA sequences in this specimen translate into the identical CDR3. This sequence joins TRBV27 and TRBJ1-6; a weak D match, TRBD1 (6 bases). V lost 3 bases and J lost 1, with 7 bases in between. CDR3 length: 15 residues. Germline V gene data show CDR1 as MNHEY and CDR2 as SMNVEV (reference sequence). CDR3 residues: CASSFRGSYNSPLHF. The DNA for the CDR3 is TGTGCCAGCAGTTTCAGGGGATCCTATAATTCACCCCTCCACTTT.

There are many counts of this clone. The rearrangement links TRBV9 to TRBJ2-7, with TRBD1 matching over 9 bases. Germline V gene data show CDR1 as SGDLS and CDR2 as YYNGEE. V was clipped by 0 bases and J by 3 bases; unmatched bases: 10. The CDR3 has 17 residues. CDR3 amino acids: CASSVGDRTGAIYEQYF. The CDR3 DNA sequence: TGTGCCAGCAGCGTAGGAGATAGGACAGGGGCAATCTACGAGCAGTACTTC. Combining the CDR3 with reference TRBV9 and TRBJ2-7 gives the whole variable domain DSGVTQTPKHLITATGQRVTLRCSPRSGDLSVYWYQQSLDQGLQFLIQYYNGEERAKGNILERFSAQQFPDLHSELNLSSLELGDSALYFCASSVGDRTGAIYEQYFGPGTRLTVT.

The V gene is TRBV5-1, the J gene TRBJ2-7; the D call may be TRBD1 or TRBD2 (5 bases each). The CDR3 covers 13 residues. The ends were cut back, 3 bases at V and 3 bases at J, with 10 bases in the middle. In germline, CDR1 is SGHRS, CDR2 YFSETQ. The CDR3 sequence: CASSWDGNYEQYF. In DNA form, the CDR3 reads TGCGCCAGCAGCTGGGACGGGAACTACGAGCAGTACTTC.

The rearrangement joins TRBV29-1 to TRBJ2-2, with D perhaps TRBD1 (5 bases). Trimming removed 4 bases at V and 3 bases at J, with 9 bases between. There are 13 residues in the CDR3. Germline loops: CDR1 SQVTM, CDR2 ANQGSEA. Here the CDR3 DNA reads TGCAGCGTTGGGCAGGGCTACACCGGGGAGCTGTTTTTT. Translated, it gives CSVGQGYTGELFF.

The chain combines TRBV6-5 with TRBJ1-2; D is undetermined. Trimming stripped 6 bases from V and 4 bases from J, with 12 bases between. CDR3 length: 13 amino acids. Germline CDR1 MNHEY, CDR2 SVGAGI. The CDR3 DNA is TGTGCCAGCAGCCCTGACCGGATCTATGGCTACACCTTC. Amino acids: CASSPDRIYGYTF.

This clone was recorded a few times. The chain is built from TRBV5-1 and TRBJ2-6, with TRBD1 matching over 7 bases. In germline, CDR1 is SGHRS, CDR2 YFSETQ. The CDR3 sequence is 16 residues long. V was clipped by 4 bases and J by 0 bases; unmatched bases: 4. The chain's CDR3 is CASSPGQTSGANVLTF. In DNA, the CDR3 is TGCGCCAGCAGCCCGGGACAGACCTCTGGGGCCAACGTCCTGACTTTC.

This chain connects TRBV2 to TRBJ2-3; TRBD2 agrees at 9 bases. The trim removed 6 bases at V and 3 bases at J, leaving 7 bases unmatched. In germline, CDR1 is SNHLY, CDR2 FYNNEI. This CDR3 region has 15 residues. CDR3 sequence reads: CASRGSGGITDTQYF. The CDR3 bases are TGTGCCAGCAGGGGGAGCGGGGGGATAACAGATACGCAGTATTTT.

The chain joins TRBV29-1 to TRBJ2-3, with 14 bases identical to TRBD2. Trimming cost V 8 bases and J 3 bases; bases outside gene matches: 13. CDR1 and CDR2 from the germline V gene are SQVTM and ANQGSEA. This CDR3 contains 17 residues. CDR3 loop: CSSVEFGTSGGTDTQYF. CDR3 coding DNA: TGCAGCAGCGTCGAATTCGGGACTAGCGGGGGTACAGATACGCAGTATTTT.

The table lists this clone with a count of one. The chain joins TRBV30 to TRBJ2-7, with TRBD1 identical over 7 bases. Germline values: CDR1 GTSNPN, CDR2 SVGIG (reference sequence). The V gene end was trimmed by 2 bases and the J gene end by 3 bases; junction bases not matched to a gene: 13. The CDR3 has 16 amino acids. The CDR3, as DNA: TGTGCCTGGAGTACCTACGGGACAGTATCCTTCTACGAGCAGTACTTC. It specifies CAWSTYGTVSFYEQYF.

V is TRBV28 and J is TRBJ2-7, with TRBD1 as a possible D gene (6 bases). The germline V and J ends were trimmed by 8 bases and 0 bases, with 11 bases remaining between them. The CDR3 sequence is 13 residues long. CDR1 is MDHEN, CDR2 SYDVKM, per germline. CDR3: CASYDRSSYEQYF. CDR3 sequence (DNA): TGTGCCAGCTACGACAGGAGCTCCTACGAGCAGTACTTC.

This clone appeared a few times. The chain is built from TRBV29-1 and TRBJ2-2, with a weak D call TRBD2 (6 bases). Trimming shortened V by 6 bases and J by 2 bases, and 13 bases separated the two germline ends. Germline CDR1 SQVTM, CDR2 ANQGSEA. This CDR3 comprises 14 residues. The CDR3 nucleotides are TGCAGCGTAGTCGGACTACTCAACACCGGGGAGCTGTTTTTT. Residues: CSVVGLLNTGELFF.

This clone came up a few times. As DNA, the CDR3 is TGCAGCGTCCTAAGCATAGGGGGCCGACCGCTGCACACCTTC. Residues: CSVLSIGGRPLHTF. The rearrangement joins TRBV29-1 to TRBJ1-2; TRBD1 matches 7 bases. The CDR3 extends over 14 amino acids. CDR1 is SQVTM and CDR2 is ANQGSEA in the germline V gene. V was pared by 6 bases and J by 12 bases, with 19 bases of the junction left unmatched.

V and J are TRBV15 and TRBJ2-5; D might be TRBD1 (6 bases). Trimming stripped 3 bases from V and 3 bases from J, with 14 bases between. The CDR3 sequence is 15 residues long. CDR1 LNHNV and CDR2 YYDKDF come from the germline V gene (reference sequence). CDR3 protein: CATSRTGTREETQYF. The DNA for the CDR3 is TGTGCCACCAGCAGGACCGGGACACGAGAAGAGACCCAGTACTTC.

This clone was counted a single time. This rearrangement joins TRBV5-6 to TRBJ1-2, with 7 bases lining up with TRBD1. This CDR3 comprises 11 residues. Looked up from germline, CDR1 is SGHDT and CDR2 is YYEEEE. J lost 7 bases, V lost 4 bases, and 1 base had no gene match. CDR3 bases: TGTGCCAGCAGCCCAGGGGGTGGCTACACCTTC. Its protein product is CASSPGGGYTF.

The chain couples TRBV7-2 to TRBJ2-5; possible D gene TRBD1, 6 bases. The CDR3 contains 15 residues. Germline assignment: CDR1 SGHTA and CDR2 FQGNSA. V shed 3 bases and J shed 5 bases, with 16 bases lying between them. The CDR3 loop reads CASSFPGLGAETQYF. DNA of the CDR3: TGTGCCAGCAGCTTCCCCGGACTGGGGGCGGAGACCCAGTACTTC.

The chain couples TRBV18 to TRBJ2-1; the D gene is possibly TRBD1 (5 bases). Trimming removed 4 bases from V and 6 bases from J, with 13 bases in between. Germline V lookup: CDR1 KGHSH, CDR2 LQKENI. This CDR3 comprises 14 residues. DNA for the CDR3: TGTGCCAGCTCACTCCTCGGACACATCAATGAGCAGTTCTTC. Translating gives CASSLLGHINEQFF.

The chain has TRBV25-1 and TRBJ2-5; a weak D match, TRBD2 (6 bases). V was cut by 4 bases and J by 5 bases, with 14 bases left in between. The CDR3 runs to 14 residues. The germline CDR1 and CDR2 sequences are MGHDK and SYGVNS. The CDR3: CASSALGRGETQYF. CDR3 nucleotide sequence: TGTGCCAGCAGTGCTCTAGGTCGGGGGGAGACCCAGTACTTC. Based on the CDR3 plus reference TRBV25-1 and TRBJ2-5, the full variable domain is EADIYQTPRYLVIGTGKKITLECSQTMGHDKMYWYQQDPGMELHLIHYSYGVNSTEKGDLSSESTVSRIRTEHFPLTLESARPSHTSQYLCASSALGRGETQYFGPGTRLLVL.

J is TRBJ1-3 and V is TRBV29-1; D call uncertain. The CDR3 spans 12 residues. The V gene lost 4 bases and the J gene lost 5 bases, with 9 bases spanning the gap. CDR1 and CDR2 from the germline V gene are SQVTM and ANQGSEA. The CDR3 nucleotides read TGCAGCGTTGGGTCAGAGAGAAACACCATATATTTT. Encoded protein: CSVGSERNTIYF.

The J gene is TRBJ1-1, the V gene TRBV2, with D possibly being TRBD1 (6 bases). The germline CDR1 and CDR2 sequences are SNHLY and FYNNEI. This CDR3 is 12 amino acids long. The V end lost 6 bases, the J end lost 10 bases, and 15 bases lay between the germline ends. The CDR3 nucleotides read TGTGCCAGCAGCCAAGGGGGGATGGGAGCTTTCTTT. This encodes CASSQGGMGAFF.

The genes are TRBV6-4 and TRBJ1-2; D is unclear. This CDR3 spans 14 amino acids. CDR1 is MRHNA and CDR2 is SNTAGT in the germline V gene. V was cut by 6 bases and J by 2 bases, with 13 bases left in between. This CDR3 reads CASSQAVGNYGYTF. The DNA for the CDR3 is TGTGCCAGCAGCCAGGCAGTGGGGAACTATGGCTACACCTTC.

The CDR3 sequence: CAWREGQGTPLHF. Written as DNA, the CDR3 is TGTGCCTGGAGAGAGGGACAGGGGACACCCCTCCACTTT. This rearrangement joins TRBV30 to TRBJ1-6; 10 nucleotides match TRBD1. CDR1 GTSNPN and CDR2 SVGIG come from the germline V gene (reference sequence). The trim removed 3 bases at V and 11 bases at J, leaving 4 bases unmatched. This CDR3 has 13 amino acids.

There are a few counts of this clone. V usage is TRBV14 and J usage is TRBJ2-7; TRBD2 might be the D (6 bases). V dropped 5 bases and J dropped 4 bases, with 21 bases sitting between them. This CDR3 has 16 amino acids. The germline gives CDR1 SGHDN, CDR2 FVKESK. This CDR3 reads CASSARAVVGGYEQYF. The CDR3 DNA reads as TGTGCCAGCAGCGCCCGGGCCGTAGTTGGGGGGTACGAGCAGTACTTC.

V usage is TRBV25-1 and J usage is TRBJ1-1; 9 bases align to TRBD1. Trimming at V came to 1 base and at J to 5 bases, leaving 5 bases not matched to a gene. Germline values: CDR1 MGHDK, CDR2 SYGVNS. This CDR3 spans 15 amino acids. CDR3 protein: CASSESDRGRTEAFF. For the CDR3, the DNA is TGTGCCAGCAGTGAATCAGACAGGGGGAGGACTGAAGCTTTCTTT. Full variable domain (missing parts from reference TRBV25-1 and TRBJ1-1): EADIYQTPRYLVIGTGKKITLECSQTMGHDKMYWYQQDPGMELHLIHYSYGVNSTEKGDLSSESTVSRIRTEHFPLTLESARPSHTSQYLCASSESDRGRTEAFFGQGTRLTVV.

The chain couples TRBV25-1 to TRBJ1-4, with 7 bases matching TRBD1. This CDR3 contains 14 residues. V lost 8 bases to trimming and J lost 8 bases; unmatched junction nucleotides: 11. CDR1 MGHDK and CDR2 SYGVNS come from the germline V gene. CDR3 DNA: TGTGCCAGCGGATACGACAGGGCAAAAGAAAAACTGTTTTTT. This codes for CASGYDRAKEKLFF.